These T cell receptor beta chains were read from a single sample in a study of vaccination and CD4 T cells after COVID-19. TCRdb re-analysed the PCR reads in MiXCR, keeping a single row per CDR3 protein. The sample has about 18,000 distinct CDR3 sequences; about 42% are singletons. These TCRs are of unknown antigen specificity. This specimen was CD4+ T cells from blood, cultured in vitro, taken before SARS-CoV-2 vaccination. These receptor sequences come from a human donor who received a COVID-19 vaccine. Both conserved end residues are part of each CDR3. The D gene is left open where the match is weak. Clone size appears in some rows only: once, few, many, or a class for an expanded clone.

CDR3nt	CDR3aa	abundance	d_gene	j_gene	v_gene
TGCAGCGTTGAATCGGTAGACAGGGACCAAGAGACCCAGTACTTC	CSVESVDRDQETQYF	.	TRBD1	TRBJ2-5	TRBV29-1
TGTGCCAGCAGTGAGTTGGGACGTATCAACGACTGGGTCTACGAGCAGTACTTC	CASSELGRINDWVYEQYF	few	.	TRBJ2-7	TRBV6-1
TGTGCCAGCAGTTTATCGGTCTCCGGGGCTGAGCAGTTCTTC	CASSLSVSGAEQFF	few	.	TRBJ2-1	TRBV12-3/TRBV12-4
TGTGCCAGCAGTTACTGGAGTAACTATGGCTACACCTTC	CASSYWSNYGYTF	few	.	TRBJ1-2	TRBV6-5
TGTGCCAGCAGTTTATCTCGGGCTAAAGTGGGTCAGCCCCAGCATTTT	CASSLSRAKVGQPQHF	few	.	TRBJ1-5	TRBV12-3/TRBV12-4
TGTGCCAGCAGCCTAGGCAGGGGGAACACCGGGGAGCTGTTTTTT	CASSLGRGNTGELFF	few	.	TRBJ2-2	TRBV2
TGTGCCAGCAGCTTAGTCCAGGACTATGGCTACACCTTC	CASSLVQDYGYTF	.	.	TRBJ1-2	TRBV11-3
TGTGCCAGCAAACTTGGGGGGGGGCCTAACACAGATACGCAGTATTTT	CASKLGGGPNTDTQYF	few	.	TRBJ2-3	TRBV2
TGTGCCAGCAGCCAAGGAACAGGGGGGAACACCGGGGAGCTGTTTTTT	CASSQGTGGNTGELFF	.	TRBD1	TRBJ2-2	TRBV3-1
TGTGCCAGCAGACGACAGGGCCCCGAAGCTTTCTTT	CASRRQGPEAFF	few	TRBD1	TRBJ1-1	TRBV6-1
TGCAGTGCTCCAGGGACAGGGGGCACTGAAGCTTTCTTT	CSAPGTGGTEAFF	few	TRBD1	TRBJ1-1	TRBV20-1
TGTGCCAGCAGCTCCCGGCGGAGAGAGACCCAGTACTTC	CASSSRRRETQYF	.	.	TRBJ2-5	TRBV3-1
TGTGCCAGCAGCTCCCGGGGCAGGAACACTGAAGCTTTCTTT	CASSSRGRNTEAFF	.	.	TRBJ1-1	TRBV7-2
TGTGCCAGCAGCGTTTCCCTCCCGGGGAGAGGAGTGAATGAGCAGTTCTTC	CASSVSLPGRGVNEQFF	few	.	TRBJ2-1	TRBV9
TGTGCCAGTAGTATAAGTAGCGGGGTCCGCGGTGAGCAGTTCTTC	CASSISSGVRGEQFF	.	TRBD2	TRBJ2-1	TRBV19
TGTGCCAGTAGTATGCGGCAGGGATATGGCTACACCTTC	CASSMRQGYGYTF	few	.	TRBJ1-2	TRBV19
TGTGCCAGCAACGGGGCAGGGAGCAATCAGCCCCAGCATTTT	CASNGAGSNQPQHF	.	.	TRBJ1-5	TRBV2
TGTGCCAGTAGTATGAACGGGAATCAGCCCCAGCATTTT	CASSMNGNQPQHF	.	.	TRBJ1-5	TRBV19
TGTGCCTGGAGTCCCGAGGGACCGATCTATGGCTACACCTTC	CAWSPEGPIYGYTF	few	.	TRBJ1-2	TRBV30
TGCAGTGCTTTGACAGGGGGACGAAGTGAAGCTTTCTTT	CSALTGGRSEAFF	.	TRBD1	TRBJ1-1	TRBV20-1
TGTGCCAGCAGCTGCCGGGACAGGGAGGGTAACACTGAAGCTTTCTTT	CASSCRDREGNTEAFF	few	.	TRBJ1-1	TRBV21-1
TGTGCCAGCAGGGGCGGGCTTGCCCGGGAGCGGGGGGGCCAGTGGCAGCAGTTCTTC	CASRGGLARERGGQWQQFF	.	TRBD2	TRBJ2-1	TRBV2
TGTGCCAGCAGCTTGGAACGTCTAGCGGGGGAAAACACCGGGGAGCTGTTTTTT	CASSLERLAGENTGELFF	.	TRBD2	TRBJ2-2	TRBV5-5
TGTGCCACCCAGGGGACAGGGGAGGCCTTGGATGAGCAGTTCTTC	CATQGTGEALDEQFF	few	TRBD1	TRBJ2-1	TRBV24-1
TGTGCCAGCAGCTTATTCGGAATCACCTCTGGGGCCAACGTCCTGACTTTC	CASSLFGITSGANVLTF	.	.	TRBJ2-6	TRBV7-9